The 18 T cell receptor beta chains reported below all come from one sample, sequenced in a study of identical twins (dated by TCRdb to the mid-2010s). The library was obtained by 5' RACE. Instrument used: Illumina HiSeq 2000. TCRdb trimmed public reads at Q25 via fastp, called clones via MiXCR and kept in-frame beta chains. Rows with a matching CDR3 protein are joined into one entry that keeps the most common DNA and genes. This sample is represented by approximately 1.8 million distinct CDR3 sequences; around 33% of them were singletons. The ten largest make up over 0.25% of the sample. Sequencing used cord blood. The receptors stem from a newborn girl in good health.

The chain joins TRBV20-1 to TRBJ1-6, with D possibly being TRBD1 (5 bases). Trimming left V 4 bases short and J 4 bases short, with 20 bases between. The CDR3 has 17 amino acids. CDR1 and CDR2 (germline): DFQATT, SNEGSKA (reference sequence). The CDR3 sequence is CSATPGGTLEYNSPLHF. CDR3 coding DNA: TGCAGTGCTACGCCAGGCGGGACCCTGGAGTATAATTCACCCCTCCACTTT.

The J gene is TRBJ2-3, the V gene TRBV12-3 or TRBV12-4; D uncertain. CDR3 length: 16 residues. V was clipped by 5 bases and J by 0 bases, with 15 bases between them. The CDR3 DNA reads TGTGCCAGCAGTGCCGTTTTGGCTTTTAGCACAGATACGCAGTATTTT. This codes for CASSAVLAFSTDTQYF.

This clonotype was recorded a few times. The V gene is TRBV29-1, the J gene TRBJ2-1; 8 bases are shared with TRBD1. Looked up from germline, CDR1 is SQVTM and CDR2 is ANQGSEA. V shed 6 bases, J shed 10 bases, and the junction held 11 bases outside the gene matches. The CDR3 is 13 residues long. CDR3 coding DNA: TGCAGCGTCGAGGGACAGGACCCCCAAGAGCAGTTCTTC. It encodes CSVEGQDPQEQFF.

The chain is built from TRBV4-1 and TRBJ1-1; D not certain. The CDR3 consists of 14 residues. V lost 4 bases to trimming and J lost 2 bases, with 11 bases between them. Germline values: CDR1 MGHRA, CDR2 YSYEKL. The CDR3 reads CASSLLHGNTEAFF. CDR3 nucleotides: TGCGCCAGCAGCCTATTACATGGTAACACTGAAGCTTTCTTT.

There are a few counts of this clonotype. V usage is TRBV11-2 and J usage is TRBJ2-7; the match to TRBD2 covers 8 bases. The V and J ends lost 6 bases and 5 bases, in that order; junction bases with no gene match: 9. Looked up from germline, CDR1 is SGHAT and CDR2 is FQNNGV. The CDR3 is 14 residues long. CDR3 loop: CASSPGLARHEQYF. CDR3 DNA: TGTGCCAGCAGTCCTGGACTAGCAAGGCACGAGCAGTACTTC.

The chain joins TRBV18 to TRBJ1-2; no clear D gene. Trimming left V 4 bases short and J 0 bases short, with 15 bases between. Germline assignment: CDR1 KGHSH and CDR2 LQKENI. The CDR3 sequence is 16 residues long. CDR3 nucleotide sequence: TGTGCCAGCTCACTCACCAATGAAGCCTCTAACTATGGCTACACCTTC. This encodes CASSLTNEASNYGYTF.

The CDR3 is CASSTAEGGGQGLTDTQYF. Here the CDR3 DNA reads TGTGCCAGCAGCACAGCCGAGGGAGGGGGACAGGGCCTTACAGATACGCAGTATTTT. The chain employs TRBV27 and TRBJ2-3, with 9 bases identical to TRBD1. This CDR3 is 19 amino acids long. Germline V gene data show CDR1 as MNHEY and CDR2 as SMNVEV (reference sequence). The ends lost 6 bases at V and 3 bases at J; junction bases unmatched: 19.

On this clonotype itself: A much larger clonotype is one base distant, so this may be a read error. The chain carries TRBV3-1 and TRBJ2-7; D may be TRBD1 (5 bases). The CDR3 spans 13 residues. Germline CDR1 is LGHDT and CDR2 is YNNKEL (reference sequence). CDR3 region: CASNQLGRDEQYF. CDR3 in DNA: TGTGCCAGCAACCAACTGGGGCGAGACGAGCAGTACTTC.

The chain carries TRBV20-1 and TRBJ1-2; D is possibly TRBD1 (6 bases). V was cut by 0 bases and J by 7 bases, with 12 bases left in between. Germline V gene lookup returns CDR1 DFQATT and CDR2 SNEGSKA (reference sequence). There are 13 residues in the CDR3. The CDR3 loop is CSARDRTGIGYTF. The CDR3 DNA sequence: TGCAGTGCTAGAGATCGAACAGGGATTGGCTACACCTTC.

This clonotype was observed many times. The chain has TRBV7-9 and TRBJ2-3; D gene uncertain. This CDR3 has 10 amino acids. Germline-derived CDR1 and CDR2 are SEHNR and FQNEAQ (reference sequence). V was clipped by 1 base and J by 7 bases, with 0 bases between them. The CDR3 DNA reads TGTGCCAGCAGCTTAGATACGCAGTATTTT. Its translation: CASSLDTQYF.

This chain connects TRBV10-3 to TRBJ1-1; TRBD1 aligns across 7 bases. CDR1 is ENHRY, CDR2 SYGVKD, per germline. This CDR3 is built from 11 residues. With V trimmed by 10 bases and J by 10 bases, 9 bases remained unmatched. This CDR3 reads CASGTDVGAFF. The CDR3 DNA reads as TGTGCCAGCGGGACAGATGTAGGAGCTTTCTTT.

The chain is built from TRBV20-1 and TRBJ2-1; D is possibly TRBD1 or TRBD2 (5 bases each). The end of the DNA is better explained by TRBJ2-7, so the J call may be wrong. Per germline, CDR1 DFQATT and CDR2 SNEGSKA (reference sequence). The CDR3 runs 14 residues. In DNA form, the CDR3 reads TGCAGTGCTAGAGCCGGGACCTCCTACAATGAGCAGTACTTC. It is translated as CSARAGTSYNEQYF.

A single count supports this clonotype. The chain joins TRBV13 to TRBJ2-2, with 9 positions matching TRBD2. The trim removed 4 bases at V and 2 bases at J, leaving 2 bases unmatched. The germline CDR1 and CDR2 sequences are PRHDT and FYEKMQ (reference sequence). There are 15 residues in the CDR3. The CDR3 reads CASSSSGKNTGELFF. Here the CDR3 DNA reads TGTGCCAGCAGCTCTAGCGGGAAAAACACCGGGGAGCTGTTTTTT.

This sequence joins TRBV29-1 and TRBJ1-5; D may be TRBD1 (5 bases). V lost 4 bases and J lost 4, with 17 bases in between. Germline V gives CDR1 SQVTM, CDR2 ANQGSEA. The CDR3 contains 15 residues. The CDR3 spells CSVVLTEGDNQPQHF. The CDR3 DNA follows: TGCAGCGTTGTATTGACAGAAGGGGATAATCAGCCCCAGCATTTT.

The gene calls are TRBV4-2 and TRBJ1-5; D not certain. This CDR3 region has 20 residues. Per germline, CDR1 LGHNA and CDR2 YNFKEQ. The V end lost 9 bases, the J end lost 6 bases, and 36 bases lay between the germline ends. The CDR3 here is CASYPPAGCEALTELQPQHF. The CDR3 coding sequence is TGTGCCAGTTATCCTCCCGCCGGGTGTGAGGCCTTGACCGAACTTCAGCCCCAGCATTTT.

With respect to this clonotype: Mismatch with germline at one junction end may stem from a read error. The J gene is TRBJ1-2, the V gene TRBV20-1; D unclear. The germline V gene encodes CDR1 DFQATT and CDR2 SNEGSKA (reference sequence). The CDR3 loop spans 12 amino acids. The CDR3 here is CSARRPDTGCTF. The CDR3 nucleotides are TGCAGTGCTAGACGGCCCGACACTGGCTGCACCTTC.

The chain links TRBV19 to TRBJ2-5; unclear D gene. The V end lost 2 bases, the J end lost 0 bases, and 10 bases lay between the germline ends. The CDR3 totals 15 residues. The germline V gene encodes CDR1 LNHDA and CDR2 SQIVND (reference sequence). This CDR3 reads CASSISWTDQETQYF. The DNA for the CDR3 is TGTGCCAGTAGTATATCTTGGACGGACCAAGAGACCCAGTACTTC.

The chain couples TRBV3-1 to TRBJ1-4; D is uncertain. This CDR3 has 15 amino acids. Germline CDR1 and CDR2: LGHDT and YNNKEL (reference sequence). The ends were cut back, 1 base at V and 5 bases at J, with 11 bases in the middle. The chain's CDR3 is CASSQGVWRNEKLFF. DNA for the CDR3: TGTGCCAGCAGCCAAGGGGTGTGGCGGAATGAAAAACTGTTTTTT.